This T cell receptor beta chain derives from a study of metastatic and nonmetastatic thyroid tumors. Across the study: Blood and tumor or nodule tissue repertoires from malignant and benign thyroid patients were compared. Findings of the study overall: Benign nodules were reported to have significantly lower TCR beta diversity than malignant thyroid tumors, in blood and tumor.

Patients were all untreated before their thyroid surgery. How the authors handled the data: A distant-metastasis classifier for papillary thyroid cancer was built using CDR3 differences across clinicopathological groups. TCRdb re-clonotyped the PCR reads via MiXCR. The V and J calls and clone size are TCRdb's, not the authors'. The sample contains roughly 53,000 clones, around 20% of which appear only once. As regards this clone: Its cognate antigen is unknown.

The germline V gene has CDR1 KGHSH and CDR2 LQKENI. The germline V and J ends were trimmed by 1 base and 5 bases, with 8 bases remaining between them. The CDR3 totals 13 residues. Sequencing was carried out using blood. The V gene is TRBV18, the J gene TRBJ1-1; unclear D gene. The TCR sequence derives from a female donor with papillary thyroid cancer or a benign thyroid nodule (not recorded which). Some clones in this sample may be carry-over from other donors' samples. The CDR3 loop is CASSPQGGTEAFF. Written as DNA, the CDR3 is TGTGCCAGCTCACCACAGGGTGGGACTGAAGCTTTCTTT.